The T cell receptor (beta chain) under discussion was sequenced for a study of blood T cell repertoires in COVID-19. Study summary: Sources were T cells, B-cell-depleted T cells, or PBMCs; the material itself was cDNA or gDNA.

This clone was seen only once. This CDR3 spans 14 amino acids. Trimming removed 8 bases at V and 0 bases at J, with 11 bases between. CDR1 MNHEY and CDR2 SVGAGI come from the germline V gene. This table comes from immunoSEQ multiplex PCR, and its TCRdb copy is limited to in-frame clones, with some not included. The sample shows 140,000 to 150,000 clones, around 86% of them seen only once. The chain has TRBV6-5 and TRBJ1-3, with D possibly matching TRBD1 (5 bases). The TCR comes from a man aged 45-60 years who had recovered from COVID-19. The sequenced material came from peripheral blood. The CDR3 protein is CASGAAVSGNTIYF. The CDR3 nucleotides are TGTGCCAGCGGGGCAGCCGTCTCTGGAAACACCATATATTTT.